This T cell receptor (beta chain) appears in the sequencing data of a study of patients and donors after allogeneic stem cell transplantation. TCRdb re-called the RT-PCR reads with MiXCR, one entry per CDR3 protein. Here the sample spans about 110,000 distinct CDR3 sequences, about a third being singletons. The length of the CDR3 is 14 residues. The germline CDR1 and CDR2 sequences are DFQATT and SNEGSKA (reference sequence). Trimming took 5 bases from V and 3 from J; bases not matched to a gene: 6. V gene TRBV20-1 combines with J gene TRBJ1-5; 8 bases are shared with TRBD1. This TCR was sampled from a human donor who was either an allogeneic HSCT recipient or a stem cell or donor lymphocyte infusion donor (not recorded which). It is not recorded whose cells these are; they may come from a transplant donor. The material sequenced was blood, either unsorted or a sorted T cell fraction (not recorded which). CDR3 sequence (DNA): TGCAGTGCTCGGACAGGGTTCAACAATCAGCCCCAGCATTTT. Protein product: CSARTGFNNQPQHF.